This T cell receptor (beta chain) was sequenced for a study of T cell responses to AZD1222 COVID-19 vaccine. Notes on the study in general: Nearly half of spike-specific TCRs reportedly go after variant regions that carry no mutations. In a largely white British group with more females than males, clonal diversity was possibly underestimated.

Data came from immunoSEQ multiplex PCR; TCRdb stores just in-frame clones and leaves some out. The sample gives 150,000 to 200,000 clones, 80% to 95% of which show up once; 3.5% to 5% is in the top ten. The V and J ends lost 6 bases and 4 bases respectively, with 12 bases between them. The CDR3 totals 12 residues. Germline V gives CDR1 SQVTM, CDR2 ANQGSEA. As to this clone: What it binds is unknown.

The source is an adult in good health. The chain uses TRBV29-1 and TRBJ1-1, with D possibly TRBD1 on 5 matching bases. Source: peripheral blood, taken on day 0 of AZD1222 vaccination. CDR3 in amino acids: CSVVRGSTEAFF. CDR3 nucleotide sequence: TGCAGCGTCGTTCGGGGGAGCACTGAAGCTTTCTTT. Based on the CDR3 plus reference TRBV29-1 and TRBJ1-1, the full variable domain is SAVISQKPSRDICQRGTSLTIQCQVDSQVTMMFWYRQQPGQSLTLIATANQGSEATYESGFVIDKFPISRPNLTFSTLTVSNMSPEDSSIYLCSVVRGSTEAFFGQGTRLTVV.